Shown below are 22 T cell receptor beta chains from a single sample sequenced in a study of cytomegalovirus exposure and HLA in healthy donors. Primers for the PCR totalled 60 Vbeta and 13 Jbeta. Measured with immunoSEQ multiplex PCR; TCRdb has only the in-frame clones, and not every one. This sample's clone table lists almost 40,000 clones. Sequenced input: PBMCs. Every receptor here comes from a woman aged 25 to 39 in good health and CMV-seropositive.

This rearrangement joins TRBV5-8 to TRBJ2-3; D not certain. CDR1 is SGHTS and CDR2 is YDEGEE in the germline V gene. This CDR3 is built from 12 residues. With 0 bases removed from V and 5 bases from J, the gap between germline ends came to 4 bases. CDR3 DNA: TGTGCCAGCAGCTTGGTTCGAGATACGCAGTATTTT. Translated: CASSLVRDTQYF.

The chain employs TRBV6-5 and TRBJ2-3; 8 positions match TRBD2. The CDR3 covers 13 residues. V was pared by 8 bases and J by 6 bases, with 7 bases of the junction left unmatched. Germline CDR1 reads MNHEY; CDR2 reads SVGAGI. The CDR3 region is CASCGLAPDTQYF. The CDR3 nucleotides read TGTGCCAGCTGTGGACTAGCTCCCGATACGCAGTATTTT.

The chain carries TRBV10-2 and TRBJ2-5, with TRBD2 matching over 14 bases. The CDR3 is made up of 15 amino acids. Germline loops: CDR1 WSHSY, CDR2 SAAADI. V trimming: 6 bases; J trimming: 4 bases; junction bases outside the gene matches: 4. CDR3: CASRAGTSGGETQYF. The CDR3 region has the DNA TGCGCCAGCAGAGCCGGGACTAGCGGGGGAGAGACCCAGTACTTC.

The chain is built from TRBV19 and TRBJ2-3, with D perhaps matching TRBD1 (6 bases). Germline lookup yields CDR1 LNHDA and CDR2 SQIVND (reference sequence). The CDR3 has 15 residues. The V and J ends lost 3 bases and 3 bases respectively, with 13 bases between them. The CDR3 loop reads CASSIRRGRTDTQYF. The CDR3 nucleotides are TGTGCCAGTAGTATTCGCAGGGGAAGGACAGATACGCAGTATTTT.

As DNA, the CDR3 is TGTGCCAGCAGTACCCCACGATCACAACGAACAGATACGCAGTATTTT. Residues: CASSTPRSQRTDTQYF. The J gene is TRBJ2-3, the V gene TRBV27; D is undetermined. The CDR3 is 16 amino acids. V was clipped by 5 bases and J by 3 bases, with 18 bases between them. The germline V gene has CDR1 MNHEY and CDR2 SMNVEV (reference sequence).

The rearrangement joins TRBV30 to TRBJ1-6; D might be TRBD1 (5 bases). The germline V gene has CDR1 GTSNPN and CDR2 SVGIG (reference sequence). This CDR3 has 15 residues. The V and J ends lost 4 bases and 4 bases respectively, with 14 bases between them. CDR3 nucleotide sequence: TGTGCCTGGAAGGACCCCCAGGGTTATAATTCACCCCTCCACTTT. Amino acid sequence: CAWKDPQGYNSPLHF.

The chain couples TRBV5-1 to TRBJ2-7; no clear D. Germline loops: CDR1 SGHRS, CDR2 YFSETQ. The CDR3 runs 14 residues. V lost 4 bases, J lost 0 bases, and 11 bases lay in between. The CDR3 reads CASSDGAPSYEQYF. For the CDR3, the DNA is TGCGCCAGCAGCGACGGAGCCCCCTCCTACGAGCAGTACTTC.

The CDR3 sequence is CATSRKTGTGYNYEQYF. DNA for the CDR3: TGTGCCACCAGCAGAAAAACCGGGACAGGGTATAACTACGAGCAGTACTTC. The chain links TRBV15 to TRBJ2-7; 9 bases agree with TRBD1. In germline, CDR1 is LNHNV, CDR2 YYDKDF (reference sequence). The CDR3 loop spans 17 amino acids. Trimming at V came to 2 bases and at J to 3 bases, leaving 11 bases not matched to a gene.

This chain links TRBV2 with TRBJ2-5; TRBD1 is a possible D gene (6 bases). The CDR3 runs to 12 residues. V lost 11 bases and J lost 1, with 11 bases in between. Germline loops: CDR1 SNHLY, CDR2 FYNNEI. CDR3 in DNA: TGTGCCCGCGAGGGGGTCCAAGAGACCCAGTACTTC. Amino acids: CAREGVQETQYF.

V usage is TRBV7-9 and J usage is TRBJ1-2, with D possibly TRBD1 on 5 matching bases. Trimming pared 5 bases from V and 3 bases from J, leaving 13 bases between. Germline CDR1 is SEHNR and CDR2 is FQNEAQ (reference sequence). The CDR3 length is 14 residues. CDR3 protein: CASSRYGTDYGYTF. The CDR3 region has the DNA TGTGCCAGCAGCCGGTATGGGACTGACTATGGCTACACCTTC.

With regard to this clone: The same CDR3 can be traced to other DNA sequences in this sample. This chain connects TRBV2 to TRBJ2-7, with D unresolved. This CDR3 has 13 residues. V was shortened by 6 bases and J by 5 bases, with 14 bases between the two germline ends. Per the germline V gene, CDR1 is SNHLY and CDR2 is FYNNEI. CDR3 residues: CASRLPQEHEQYF. DNA for the CDR3: TGTGCCAGCAGACTGCCGCAGGAACACGAGCAGTACTTC.

The V gene is TRBV30, the J gene TRBJ1-5; the match to TRBD1 covers 9 bases. Germline values: CDR1 GTSNPN, CDR2 SVGIG (reference sequence). The V segment lost 1 base and the J segment 0 bases; nucleotides outside the gene matches: 13. The CDR3 sequence is 19 residues long. For the CDR3, the DNA is TGTGCCTGGAGTGGGGGACAGGGTGTACGGCGGCGTAGCAATCAGCCCCAGCATTTT. Translated: CAWSGGQGVRRRSNQPQHF.

The chain couples TRBV9 to TRBJ2-1, with 12 bases identical to TRBD1. Per germline, CDR1 SGDLS and CDR2 YYNGEE. V lost 0 bases to trimming and J lost 10 bases; unmatched junction nucleotides: 23. This CDR3 is built from 21 residues. CDR3 residues: CASSVALGTGGPGVFGNEQFF. In DNA form, the CDR3 reads TGTGCCAGCAGCGTAGCTCTCGGGACAGGGGGCCCCGGCGTATTCGGAAACGAGCAGTTCTTC.

The genes are TRBV10-3 and TRBJ2-7; weak D call: TRBD2 (7 bases). This CDR3 is built from 13 residues. The germline gives CDR1 ENHRY, CDR2 SYGVKD. Trimming took 9 bases from V and 5 from J, leaving 17 bases between them. The CDR3 here is CAMGRGLSNEQYF. The CDR3 bases are TGTGCCATGGGGCGGGGGCTATCTAACGAGCAGTACTTC.

CDR3 sequence (DNA): TGCGCCAGCAGCTACCGGCCCCGGACTAGCGGGGAAGGAGCTTCCTACGAGCAGTACTTC. It specifies CASSYRPRTSGEGASYEQYF. The chain carries TRBV5-1 and TRBJ2-7; TRBD2 matches 12 bases. This CDR3 spans 20 amino acids. Germline-derived CDR1 and CDR2 are SGHRS and YFSETQ. V dropped 3 bases and J dropped 1; count of bases not matched to a gene: 17.

The chain joins TRBV28 to TRBJ2-1; D perhaps matches TRBD1 (6 bases). Germline V gene data show CDR1 as MDHEN and CDR2 as SYDVKM. The CDR3 contains 15 residues. Trimming took off 6 bases at V and 0 bases at J, with 12 bases between the two ends. The CDR3: CASRSQGSSYNEQFF. The CDR3 coding sequence is TGTGCCAGCAGGTCACAGGGTAGCTCCTACAATGAGCAGTTCTTC.

The chain recombines TRBV6-6 with TRBJ2-7, with 9 bases that match TRBD1. Germline trimming cut 9 bases from V and 5 bases from J; bases unmatched to any gene: 8. CDR3 length: 13 amino acids. Looked up from germline, CDR1 is MNHNY and CDR2 is SVGAGI (reference sequence). CDR3 DNA: TGTGCCAGTAACACAGGGGGCCGGCACGAGCAGTACTTC. Translation: CASNTGGRHEQYF.

This chain connects TRBV19 to TRBJ1-1, with a possible D match to TRBD1 (5 bases). The CDR3 contains 14 residues. Trimming took off 9 bases at V and 1 base at J, with 15 bases between the two ends. The germline gives CDR1 LNHDA, CDR2 SQIVND (reference sequence). In DNA, the CDR3 is TGTGCCAGCGGAGTATGGGGGGGGAACACTGAAGCTTTCTTT. It translates to CASGVWGGNTEAFF.

The gene calls are TRBV30 and TRBJ1-2; 7 bases fit TRBD1. J was trimmed by 5 bases and V by 5 bases; bases with no gene match: 11. The CDR3 spans 14 residues. The germline V gene has CDR1 GTSNPN and CDR2 SVGIG (reference sequence). For the CDR3, the DNA is TGTGCCTGGTCCCCCTCCAGGGGGTTGTATGGCTACACCTTC. Translation gives CAWSPSRGLYGYTF.

The chain joins TRBV18 to TRBJ1-5, with D possibly TRBD1 on 6 matching bases. V gave up 1 base and J gave up 5 bases, with 15 bases separating them. Germline V gene data show CDR1 as KGHSH and CDR2 as LQKENI. The CDR3 is made up of 16 amino acids. Here the CDR3 reads CASSPQVGGAYQPQHF. CDR3 in DNA: TGTGCCAGCTCACCACAGGTCGGGGGGGCATATCAGCCCCAGCATTTT.

On this clone: Other DNA sequences within the sample encode an identical CDR3. The chain couples TRBV7-9 to TRBJ1-1, with D possibly being TRBD1 (6 bases). There are 18 residues in the CDR3. Germline V gene data show CDR1 as SEHNR and CDR2 as FQNEAQ (reference sequence). Written as DNA, the CDR3 is TGTGCACCCAGCCCAAACGGCAGACGGGGGGCCGCCCCCCCTGAAGCTTTCTTT. This gives the protein CAPSPNGRRGAAPPEAFF.

The gene calls are TRBV2 and TRBJ1-5; no clear D. V gave up 2 bases and J gave up 3 bases, with 11 bases separating them. The CDR3 has 15 residues. Germline V CDR1 and CDR2: SNHLY, FYNNEI. The CDR3 DNA is TGTGCCAGCAGTGAACGAGGACTGGCCAATCAGCCCCAGCATTTT. It translates to CASSERGLANQPQHF. Variable domain in full (rest from reference TRBV2 and TRBJ1-5): EPEVTQTPSHQVTQMGQEVILRCVPISNHLYFYWYRQILGQKVEFLVSFYNNEISEKSEIFDDQFSVERPDGSNFTLKIRSTKLEDSAMYFCASSERGLANQPQHFGDGTRLSIL.